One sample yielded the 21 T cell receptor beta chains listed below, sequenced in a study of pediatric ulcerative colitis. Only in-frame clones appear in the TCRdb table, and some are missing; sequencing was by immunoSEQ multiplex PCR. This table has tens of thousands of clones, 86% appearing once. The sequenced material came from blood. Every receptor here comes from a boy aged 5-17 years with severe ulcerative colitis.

DNA for the CDR3: TGTGCCAGTAGAAACGGACTAGCGGGAGATACCGGGGAGCTGTTTTTT. Encoded protein: CASRNGLAGDTGELFF. The chain recombines TRBV19 with TRBJ2-2, with TRBD2 identical over 13 bases. The germline V gene has CDR1 LNHDA and CDR2 SQIVND (reference sequence). V shed 6 bases and J 5 bases; nucleotides not matched to a gene: 6. The CDR3 is 16 amino acids. Full variable domain (outside the CDR3, taken from reference TRBV19 and TRBJ2-2): DGGITQSPKYLFRKEGQNVTLSCEQNLNHDAMYWYRQDPGQGLRLIYYSQIVNDFQKGDIAEGYSVSREKKESFPLTVTSAQKNPTAFYLCASRNGLAGDTGELFFGEGSRLTVL.

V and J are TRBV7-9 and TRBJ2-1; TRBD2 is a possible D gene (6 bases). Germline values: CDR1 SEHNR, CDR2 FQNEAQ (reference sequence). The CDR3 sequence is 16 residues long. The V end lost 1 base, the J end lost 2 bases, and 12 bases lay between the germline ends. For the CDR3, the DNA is TGTGCCAGCAGCTTAGTAGGCGGGACCGCCTACAATGAGCAGTTCTTC. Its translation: CASSLVGGTAYNEQFF. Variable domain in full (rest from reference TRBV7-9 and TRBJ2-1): DTGVSQNPRHKITKRGQNVTFRCDPISEHNRLYWYRQTLGQGPEFLTYFQNEAQLEKSRLLSDRFSAERPKGSFSTLEIQRTEQGDSAMYLCASSLVGGTAYNEQFFGPGTRLTVL.

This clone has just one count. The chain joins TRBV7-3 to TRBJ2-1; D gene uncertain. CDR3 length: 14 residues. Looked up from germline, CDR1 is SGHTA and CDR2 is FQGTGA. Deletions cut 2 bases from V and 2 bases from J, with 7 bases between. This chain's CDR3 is CASSLSPAYNEQFF. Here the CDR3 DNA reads TGTGCCAGCAGCTTATCACCGGCCTACAATGAGCAGTTCTTC.

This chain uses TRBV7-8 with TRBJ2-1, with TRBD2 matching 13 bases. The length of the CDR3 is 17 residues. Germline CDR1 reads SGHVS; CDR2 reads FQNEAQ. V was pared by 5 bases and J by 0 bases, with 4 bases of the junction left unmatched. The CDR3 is CASSRRLAGGSYNEQFF. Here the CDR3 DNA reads TGTGCCAGCAGCCGTCGACTAGCGGGAGGCTCCTACAATGAGCAGTTCTTC.

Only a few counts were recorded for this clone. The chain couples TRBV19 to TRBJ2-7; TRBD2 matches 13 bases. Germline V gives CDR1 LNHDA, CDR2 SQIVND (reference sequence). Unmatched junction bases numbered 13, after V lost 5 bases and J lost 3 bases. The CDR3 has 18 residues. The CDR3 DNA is TGTGCCAGTAGTCCCAAGGCCCGGACTAGCGGGAGTTTCTACGAGCAGTACTTC. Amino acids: CASSPKARTSGSFYEQYF.

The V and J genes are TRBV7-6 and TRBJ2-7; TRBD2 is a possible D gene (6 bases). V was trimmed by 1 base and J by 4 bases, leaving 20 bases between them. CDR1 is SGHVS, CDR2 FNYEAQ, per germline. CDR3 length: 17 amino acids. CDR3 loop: CASSLGGSIAVGYEQYF. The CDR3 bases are TGTGCCAGCAGCTTAGGGGGTTCTATAGCGGTGGGGTACGAGCAGTACTTC. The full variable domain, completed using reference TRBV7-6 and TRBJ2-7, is GAGVSQSPRYKVTKRGQDVALRCDPISGHVSLYWYRQALGQGPEFLTYFNYEAQQDKSGLPNDRFSAERPEGSISTLTIQRTEQRDSAMYRCASSLGGSIAVGYEQYFGPGTRLTVT.

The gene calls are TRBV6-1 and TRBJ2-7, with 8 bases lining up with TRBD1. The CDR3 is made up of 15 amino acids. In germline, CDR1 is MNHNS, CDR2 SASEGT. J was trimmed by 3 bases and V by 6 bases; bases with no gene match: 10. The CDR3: CASRDDRGGLYEQYF. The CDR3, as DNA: TGTGCCAGCAGGGATGACAGGGGAGGTCTCTACGAGCAGTACTTC.

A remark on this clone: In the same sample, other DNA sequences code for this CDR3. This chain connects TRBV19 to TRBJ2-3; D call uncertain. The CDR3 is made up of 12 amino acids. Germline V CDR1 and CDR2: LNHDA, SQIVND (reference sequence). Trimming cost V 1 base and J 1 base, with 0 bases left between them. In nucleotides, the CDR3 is TGTGCCAGTAGTATAGGCACAGATACGCAGTATTTT. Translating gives CASSIGTDTQYF.

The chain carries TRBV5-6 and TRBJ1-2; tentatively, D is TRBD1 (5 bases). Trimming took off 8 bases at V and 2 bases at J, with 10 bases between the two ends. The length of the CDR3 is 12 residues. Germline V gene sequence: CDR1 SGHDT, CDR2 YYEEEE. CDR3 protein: CASMTDNYGYTF. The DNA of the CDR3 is TGTGCCAGTATGACAGACAACTATGGCTACACCTTC.

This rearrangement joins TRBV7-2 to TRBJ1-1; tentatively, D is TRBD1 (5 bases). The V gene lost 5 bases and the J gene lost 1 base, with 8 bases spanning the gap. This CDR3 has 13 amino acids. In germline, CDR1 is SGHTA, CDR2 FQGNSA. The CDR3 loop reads CASSPTGNTEAFF. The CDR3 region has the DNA TGTGCCAGCAGCCCCACAGGGAACACTGAAGCTTTCTTT.

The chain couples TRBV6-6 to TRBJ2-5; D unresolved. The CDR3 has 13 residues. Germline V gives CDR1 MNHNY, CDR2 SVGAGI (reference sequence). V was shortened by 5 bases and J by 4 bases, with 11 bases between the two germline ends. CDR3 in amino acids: CASSLRALETQYF. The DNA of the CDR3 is TGTGCCAGCAGTCTCCGGGCCTTAGAGACCCAGTACTTC.

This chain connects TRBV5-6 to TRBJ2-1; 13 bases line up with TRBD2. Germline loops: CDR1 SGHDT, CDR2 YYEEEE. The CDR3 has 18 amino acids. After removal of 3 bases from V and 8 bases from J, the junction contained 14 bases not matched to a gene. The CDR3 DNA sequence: TGTGCCAGCAGCTCAATTATAAGGACTAGCGGGAGCCAATATGAGCAGTTCTTC. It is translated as CASSSIIRTSGSQYEQFF.

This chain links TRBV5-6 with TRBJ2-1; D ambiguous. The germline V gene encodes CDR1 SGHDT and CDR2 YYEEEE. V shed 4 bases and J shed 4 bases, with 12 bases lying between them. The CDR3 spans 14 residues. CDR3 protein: CASSPDGLYNEQFF. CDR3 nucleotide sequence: TGTGCCAGCAGCCCGGACGGGTTATACAATGAGCAGTTCTTC.

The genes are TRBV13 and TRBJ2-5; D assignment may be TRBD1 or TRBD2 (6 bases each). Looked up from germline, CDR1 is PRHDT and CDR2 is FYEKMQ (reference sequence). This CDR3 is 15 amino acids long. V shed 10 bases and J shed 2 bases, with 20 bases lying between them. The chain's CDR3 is CATKERGVPQETQYF. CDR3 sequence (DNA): TGTGCCACAAAAGAAAGGGGGGTGCCACAAGAGACCCAGTACTTC.

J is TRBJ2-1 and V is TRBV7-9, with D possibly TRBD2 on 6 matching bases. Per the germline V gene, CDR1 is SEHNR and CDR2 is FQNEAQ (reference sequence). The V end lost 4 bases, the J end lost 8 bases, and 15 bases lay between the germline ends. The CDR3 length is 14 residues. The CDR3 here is CASSWTGAIDEQFF. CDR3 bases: TGTGCCAGCAGCTGGACGGGAGCGATTGATGAGCAGTTCTTC.

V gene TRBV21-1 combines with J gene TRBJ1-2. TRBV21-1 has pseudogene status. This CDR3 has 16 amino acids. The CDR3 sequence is CASSKERHPDKAGYTF. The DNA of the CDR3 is TGTGCCAGCAGCAAAGAGAGGCATCCCGATAAAGCTGGCTACACCTTC.

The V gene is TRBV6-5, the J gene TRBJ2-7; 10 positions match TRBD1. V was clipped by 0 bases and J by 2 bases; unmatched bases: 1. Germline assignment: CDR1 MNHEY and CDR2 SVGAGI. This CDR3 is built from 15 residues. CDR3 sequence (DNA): TGTGCCAGCAGTTACTCGGGACAGGGGACCTACGAGCAGTACTTC. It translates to CASSYSGQGTYEQYF.

The CDR3 loop is CASGQLSGELFF. CDR3 DNA: TGCGCCAGCGGACAATTATCCGGGGAGCTGTTTTTT. The chain has TRBV10-1 and TRBJ2-2, with a weak D call TRBD1 (5 bases). Trimming removed 8 bases from V and 6 bases from J, with 10 bases in between. CDR3 length equals 12 residues. The germline V gene encodes CDR1 WNHNN and CDR2 SYGVQD (reference sequence).

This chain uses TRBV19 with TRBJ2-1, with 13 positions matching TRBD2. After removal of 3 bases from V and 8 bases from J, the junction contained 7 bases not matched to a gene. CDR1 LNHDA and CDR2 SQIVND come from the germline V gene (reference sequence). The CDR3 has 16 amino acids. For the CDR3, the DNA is TGTGCCAGTAGTATTGGTACTAGCGGGAGGGGCGATGAGCAGTTCTTC. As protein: CASSIGTSGRGDEQFF.

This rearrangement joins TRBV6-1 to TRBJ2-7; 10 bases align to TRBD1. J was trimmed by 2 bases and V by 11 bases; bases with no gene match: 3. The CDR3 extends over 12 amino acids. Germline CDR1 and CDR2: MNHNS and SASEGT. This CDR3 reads CAGGQGPYEQYF. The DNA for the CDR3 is TGTGCCGGGGGACAGGGGCCCTACGAGCAGTACTTC.

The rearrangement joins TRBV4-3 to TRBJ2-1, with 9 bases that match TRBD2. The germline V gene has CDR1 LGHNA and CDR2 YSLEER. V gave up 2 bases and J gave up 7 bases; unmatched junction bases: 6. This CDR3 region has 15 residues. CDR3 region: CASSQSSGRLNEQFF. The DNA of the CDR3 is TGCGCCAGCAGCCAATCCAGCGGGAGGTTAAATGAGCAGTTCTTC.